This TCR beta chain was captured by sequencing in a study of T cells in Graves' hyperthyroidism and ophthalmopathy (dated 2019 in TCRdb). At the level of the whole study: Peripheral blood was collected at initial diagnosis, before any treatment. To identify TCR V-J signatures that set the groups apart, the researchers used a discovery cohort of more than 95 patients, made up of fewer than 50 with Graves' ophthalmopathy and some 56 with stable Graves' hyperthyroidism. Whether ophthalmopathy could be predicted prospectively was tested in an independent validation cohort made up of 18 to 20 hyperthyroidism patients plus 17 patients who later progressed to ophthalmopathy. For training and testing, the 100 or so patients in the discovery cohort were randomly divided in a 7:3 ratio. In addition, the study compared T-cell repertoires in thyroid tissue and in blood from roughly 6 Graves' hyperthyroidism patients. After blood sampling, hyperthyroidism patients were treated with methimazole at a starting dose of 30 mg daily, and ophthalmopathy patients were treated with high-dose intravenous methylprednisolone. The paper reports TCR Vbeta CDR3 sequencing of 135 peripheral blood samples: under 45 ophthalmopathy, fewer than 80 hyperthyroidism and about 17 progressor patients.

Graves' hyperthyroidism was defined as stable when no progression to ophthalmopathy occurred over 18 months of follow-up. Hyperthyroidism patients were newly diagnosed, with disease duration under 2 months, and aged 18 to 65 years. The study excluded patients with uncontrolled infections, other autoimmune diseases, pregnancy or lactation. Diagnoses were based on clinical symptoms, serum thyroxine and TRAb, thyroid ultrasound and orbital computed tomography. PBMCs were isolated from approximately 10 ml of fresh peripheral blood by Ficoll-Paque density gradient centrifugation. Total RNA was extracted with Trizol reagent, and quality was checked on an Agilent 2100 Bioanalyzer. Measured from the cysteine to the phenylalanine, the CDR3 is 17 residues long. The kept DNA is CDR3 alone, 51 bases in frame from the first base. V lost 5 bases and J lost 5 bases, and the count of bases not matched to a germline gene is 15. The germline V gene sets CDR1 to MDHEN and CDR2 to SYDVKM.

This clonotype was counted between two and nine times. It lacks a known antigen. Per-nucleotide qualities are absent, and no much larger clonotype sits a single base away. Amplification of TCR beta CDR3 regions was carried out from RNA transcripts. The first round of RT-PCR for the TCR CDR3 was performed with the HTBI primer set and the Qiagen OneStep RT-PCR kit. The libraries were constructed in a second round of multiplex PCR and then size-selected and purified. Sequencing of the libraries was done on an Illumina HiSeq2000 using paired-end 100 bp reads. From the authors' description of their analysis: SOAPnuke was used to process the raw data, with reads discarded if the reads contained adapters or uncalled bases, had a mean Phred below 15, or lacked an exact constant-primer or identifier match. High-quality paired reads were merged using COPE v1.2.5, and each unique nucleotide sequence was defined as a clonotype. Clonotypes were aligned to IMGT TRBV, TRBD and TRBJ reference segments using MiTCR v1.1. The analysis was restricted to V-J combinations with a frequency above 0.0001, which together covered around 99% of the repertoires. The TCS score was defined as F50 (clonal expansion) divided by E x V (chaos), with BLOSUM62-based TCRdist calculated between CDR3 peptides within each V-J. Welch's t-statistics and random forest reduced approximately 520 V-J features to roughly 13, which were used in a naive Bayes classifier (R e1071). TCRdb reran the public reads through fastp at Q25 and MiXCR, keeping productive beta chains. CDR3 protein sequences are deduplicated, and each keeps its most common genes and DNA. It is TCRdb's table, rather than the study itself, that gives the V and J calls and clone size. For this sample there are 700,000 or so distinct CDR3 sequences; around 15% appear just once. 8.4% of the sample is in the top ten clones.

General study outcomes and caveats: A 13 V-J signature model separated ophthalmopathy from stable hyperthyroidism, with roughly 88% sensitivity and 81.08% specificity in cross-validation and 80%/75% in testing. No statistical method was used to fix the sample size in advance, and group allocation was not hidden from the investigators. Blood samples also contained most of the expanded thyroid clonotypes (frequency above 0.001), which suggests that blood repertoires may reflect thyroid immune responses. In validation, the model predicted progression to ophthalmopathy with just under 71% sensitivity and over 72% specificity, a median of approximately 6.7 months before onset.

The TCR was taken from a man between 18 and 29 years old with Graves' hyperthyroidism. The receptor chain draws on TRBV28 and TRBJ2-7; TRBD1 aligns with 10 central bases. Input material: blood. The CDR3 here reads CASSLRQGATVSHEQYF. The DNA reads TGTGCCAGCAGTCTCCGACAGGGGGCTACAGTTTCCCACGAGCAGTACTTC.